Below are 24 T cell receptor beta chains sequenced from a single sample in a study of T cells after yellow fever vaccination. Each CDR3 protein is one row after TCRdb ran MiXCR on the 5' RACE reads. This table has 500,000 to 650,000 distinct CDR3 sequences, less than 20% appearing once. The sequences come from PBMCs, collected roughly 5 days after the first yellow fever vaccination. These receptors came from a young man who received the YFV17D yellow fever vaccine.

The chain employs TRBV20-1 and TRBJ1-2, with 7 nucleotides matching TRBD1. Germline V gene data show CDR1 as DFQATT and CDR2 as SNEGSKA (reference sequence). Losses at the gene ends were 3 bases for V and 4 bases for J; bases not matched to a gene: 8. The CDR3 loop spans 14 amino acids. In nucleotides, the CDR3 is TGCAGTGCTAGGGAGGGGACAGCGGCCTATGGCTACACCTTC. Translating it yields CSAREGTAAYGYTF.

The V call is TRBV7-2, the J call TRBJ2-3; the match to TRBD2 covers 8 bases. CDR1 and CDR2 (germline): SGHTA, FQGNSA. This CDR3 has 15 residues. Trimming at V came to 4 bases and at J to 0 bases, leaving 3 bases not matched to a gene. The CDR3 DNA sequence: TGTGCCAGCAGCTGGCCTAGCGGGAGCACAGATACGCAGTATTTT. Amino acid sequence: CASSWPSGSTDTQYF. Drawing the rest from reference TRBV7-2 and TRBJ2-3, the complete variable domain is GAGVSQSPSNKVTEKGKDVELRCDPISGHTALYWYRQSLGQGLEFLIYFQGNSAPDKSGLPSDRFSAERTGGSVSTLTIQRTQQEDSAVYLCASSWPSGSTDTQYFGPGTRLTVL.

The chain uses TRBV7-3 and TRBJ2-3; D is perhaps TRBD2 (6 bases). There are 16 residues in the CDR3. Per the germline V gene, CDR1 is SGHTA and CDR2 is FQGTGA. V lost 2 bases and J 5 bases, leaving 17 bases between the germline ends. The CDR3 DNA follows: TGTGCCAGCAGCTTAGGGGGGAGAGGGTTGGGAGATACGCAGTATTTT. It yields the protein CASSLGGRGLGDTQYF.

The rearrangement uses TRBV24-1 and TRBJ2-1; TRBD1 is a possible D gene (7 bases). This CDR3 contains 15 residues. V lost 3 bases to trimming and J lost 7 bases, with 15 bases between them. CDR1 is KGHDR and CDR2 is SFDVKD in the germline V gene. CDR3: CATSDTRAGGNEQFF. In nucleotides, the CDR3 is TGTGCCACCAGTGATACCCGAGCAGGGGGGAATGAGCAGTTCTTC.

This clonotype was seen a handful of times. The chain links TRBV20-1 to TRBJ1-5, with a weak D call TRBD1 (6 bases). The CDR3 is 17 residues long. Trimming took 5 bases from V and 7 from J, leaving 27 bases between them. Looked up from germline, CDR1 is DFQATT and CDR2 is SNEGSKA (reference sequence). The CDR3 protein is CSAPTRGVGERRQPQHF. The CDR3 nucleotides are TGCAGTGCTCCTACCAGGGGCGTGGGGGAGCGACGCCAGCCCCAGCATTTT.

This clonotype was detected many times. The chain is built from TRBV5-1 and TRBJ2-7, with D unresolved. Deletions cut 2 bases from V and 1 base from J, with 10 bases between. Germline assignment: CDR1 SGHRS and CDR2 YFSETQ. The CDR3 is made up of 14 amino acids. Here the CDR3 DNA reads TGCGCCAGCAGCTTTATGTTGGGGTCCTACGAGCAGTACTTC. The encoded protein is CASSFMLGSYEQYF.

This clonotype was counted between two and nine times. V is TRBV6-5 and J is TRBJ1-1; D uncertain. The CDR3 is made up of 14 amino acids. With 2 bases removed from V and 0 bases from J, the gap between germline ends came to 7 bases. Germline V gives CDR1 MNHEY, CDR2 SVGAGI. The CDR3 bases are TGTGCCAGCAGTTACCCGGGCCTGAACACTGAAGCTTTCTTT. This translates into CASSYPGLNTEAFF.

This clonotype was seen a few times. The chain employs TRBV2 and TRBJ2-7; tentatively, D is TRBD2 (6 bases). The length of the CDR3 is 14 residues. Deletions cut 5 bases from V and 6 bases from J, with 17 bases between. Germline CDR1 reads SNHLY; CDR2 reads FYNNEI. CDR3 in amino acids: CASSSGLGRGEQYF. The CDR3, as DNA: TGTGCCAGCAGTTCGGGACTGGGAAGGGGCGAGCAGTACTTC.

This clonotype was seen ten or more times. The chain links TRBV5-1 to TRBJ1-1; TRBD1 is a possible D gene (6 bases). The V end lost 2 bases, the J end lost 5 bases, and 10 bases lay between the germline ends. In germline, CDR1 is SGHRS, CDR2 YFSETQ. The CDR3 covers 13 residues. CDR3 nucleotide sequence: TGCGCCAGCAGCTTACAGGGCCAGACTGAAGCTTTCTTT. This codes for CASSLQGQTEAFF.

The sample holds a few counts of this clonotype. The chain has TRBV5-1 and TRBJ2-5; the match to TRBD1 covers 8 bases. The CDR3 sequence is 14 residues long. Trimming took 5 bases from V and 9 from J; bases not matched to a gene: 12. Germline V gene sequence: CDR1 SGHRS, CDR2 YFSETQ. The CDR3 reads CASRPDRAPGAQYF. In nucleotides, the CDR3 is TGCGCCAGCAGACCGGACAGGGCCCCTGGGGCCCAGTACTTC.

This clonotype was detected a few times. The chain carries TRBV7-2 and TRBJ1-2; possible D gene TRBD1, 5 bases. The CDR3 contains 14 residues. Germline V CDR1 and CDR2: SGHTA, FQGNSA. Trimming removed 6 bases from V and 1 base from J, with 12 bases in between. CDR3 amino acids: CASSSWGVNYGYTF. CDR3 coding DNA: TGTGCCAGCAGTTCCTGGGGGGTTAACTATGGCTACACCTTC.

The chain recombines TRBV18 with TRBJ1-5, with TRBD1 matching over 8 bases. Germline assignment: CDR1 KGHSH and CDR2 LQKENI. V was pared by 6 bases and J by 5 bases, with 9 bases of the junction left unmatched. This CDR3 is 15 amino acids long. In DNA form, the CDR3 reads TGTGCCAGCTCGCCCGGACAGGGTTCCCATCAGCCCCAGCATTTT. Protein product: CASSPGQGSHQPQHF.

This clonotype came up a few times. The rearrangement uses TRBV20-1 and TRBJ2-1, with 13 bases matching TRBD2. Germline V lookup: CDR1 DFQATT, CDR2 SNEGSKA (reference sequence). V was clipped by 6 bases and J by 4 bases; unmatched bases: 3. The CDR3 length is 14 residues. CDR3 residues: CSALGLAGYNEQFF. The CDR3 DNA reads TGCAGTGCCCTGGGACTAGCGGGGTACAATGAGCAGTTCTTC.

The V and J genes are TRBV25-1 and TRBJ1-2; D not resolved. V was cut by 3 bases and J by 7 bases, with 12 bases left in between. In germline, CDR1 is MGHDK, CDR2 SYGVNS. CDR3 length: 13 amino acids. The CDR3, as DNA: TGTGCCAGCAGTGAGGGGTATAGGTTTGGCTACACCTTC. It is translated as CASSEGYRFGYTF.

This clonotype was recorded at least ten times. This chain links TRBV10-3 with TRBJ1-4; 9 nucleotides align to TRBD1. This CDR3 spans 13 amino acids. The J segment lost 5 bases and the V segment lost 11 bases, leaving 6 bases of the junction unmatched. Germline-derived CDR1 and CDR2 are ENHRY and SYGVKD. CDR3 in DNA: TGTGCCGCCCGGACAGGGGAAAATGAAAAACTGTTTTTT. Its protein product is CAARTGENEKLFF.

This chain connects TRBV5-1 to TRBJ1-4, with D unresolved. Germline V lookup: CDR1 SGHRS, CDR2 YFSETQ. The length of the CDR3 is 16 residues. Between the trimmed V and J ends, which lost 7 bases and 0 bases, there was a span of 16 bases. CDR3 loop: CASYPYPPATNEKLFF. CDR3 bases: TGCGCCAGCTACCCGTATCCTCCCGCAACTAATGAAAAACTGTTTTTT.

This clonotype was seen more than once but under ten times. The chain employs TRBV12-3 or TRBV12-4 and TRBJ1-6; no reliable D call. The CDR3 covers 13 residues. V lost 2 bases and J 7 bases, leaving 6 bases between the germline ends. DNA for the CDR3: TGTGCCAGCAGTTTACGCTTAAATTCACCCCTCCACTTT. It specifies CASSLRLNSPLHF.

The rearrangement links TRBV27 to TRBJ2-2; a weak D match, TRBD1 (6 bases). Trimming pared 5 bases from V and 10 bases from J, leaving 20 bases between. The CDR3 is made up of 15 amino acids. Germline loops: CDR1 MNHEY, CDR2 SMNVEV (reference sequence). Here the CDR3 DNA reads TGTGCCAGCAGTCCCGGACAGAGGCGTCGTTCGGAGCTGTTTTTT. This codes for CASSPGQRRRSELFF.

The gene calls are TRBV20-1 and TRBJ1-5; D is unclear. In germline, CDR1 is DFQATT, CDR2 SNEGSKA (reference sequence). The V and J ends lost 0 bases and 5 bases respectively, with 8 bases between them. The CDR3 runs to 13 residues. This chain's CDR3 is CSARDQTHQPQHF. The CDR3 DNA is TGCAGTGCTAGAGATCAGACCCATCAGCCCCAGCATTTT.

The rearrangement uses TRBV6-1 and TRBJ1-5, with D uncertain. CDR1 MNHNS and CDR2 SASEGT come from the germline V gene. Deletions cut 10 bases from V and 1 base from J, with 11 bases between. The CDR3 is 13 amino acids. The chain's CDR3 is CATRDDSNQPQHF. CDR3 DNA sequence: TGTGCCACTCGAGATGACAGCAATCAGCCCCAGCATTTT.

This clonotype has only a few counts. The rearrangement links TRBV12-3 or TRBV12-4 to TRBJ1-3; D uncertain. The ends were cut back, 6 bases at V and 2 bases at J, with 11 bases in the middle. CDR3 size: 14 residues. The CDR3 coding sequence is TGTGCCAGCAGCCACGATCGGACTGGAAACACCATATATTTT. Translated: CASSHDRTGNTIYF.

The chain couples TRBV7-2 to TRBJ1-2, with D tentatively TRBD1 (6 bases). The CDR3 is 17 residues long. The germline V and J ends were trimmed by 3 bases and 6 bases, with 23 bases remaining between them. In germline, CDR1 is SGHTA, CDR2 FQGNSA. The CDR3 coding sequence is TGTGCCAGCAGCTTCATTCTGCGGGGGCCAGGGTTGGATGGCTACACCTTC. Protein sequence: CASSFILRGPGLDGYTF.

The V call is TRBV6-5, the J call TRBJ2-2, with D possibly matching TRBD1 (6 bases). The V end lost 7 bases, the J end lost 2 bases, and 14 bases lay between the germline ends. CDR1 and CDR2 (germline): MNHEY, SVGAGI. The CDR3 spans 15 residues. The CDR3 DNA reads as TGTGCCAGCACTTCCGGGACACTCAACACCGGGGAGCTGTTTTTT. Encoded protein: CASTSGTLNTGELFF.

This clonotype was picked up many times. The rearrangement joins TRBV7-3 to TRBJ2-3, with 8 bases fitting TRBD2. Germline-derived CDR1 and CDR2 are SGHTA and FQGTGA. V lost 5 bases to trimming and J lost 11 bases; unmatched junction nucleotides: 9. The CDR3 has 13 amino acids. CDR3 DNA sequence: TGTGCCAGCAGCCCCCGCCGGGGGGGGGGGCAGTATTTT. Amino acid sequence: CASSPRRGGGQYF.